This record looks at one T cell receptor beta chain sequence and its context. Trimming pared 10 bases from V and 6 bases from J, leaving 12 bases between. The CDR3 sequence is 11 residues long. Authors' data handling: Reference gene primers were amplified, and this amplification served to estimate nucleated cell counts. The protocol was immunoSEQ multiplex PCR, while the TCRdb copy is restricted to in-frame clones and leaves out a portion. V and J calls and clone size follow that table, whereas D and trimming were derived from the DNA. The table lists some 390,000 clones, approximately 89% of them singletons. This entry belongs to a study of blood T cell repertoires in COVID-19.

The chain links TRBV12-3 or TRBV12-4 to TRBJ1-1; no definite D call. The sequence was collected from a woman aged 35 to 49 with COVID-19, enrolled during active disease. The sample comprised peripheral blood. CDR3 amino acids: CATVFWPEAFF. The CDR3 bases are TGTGCCACCGTGTTTTGGCCTGAAGCTTTCTTT.